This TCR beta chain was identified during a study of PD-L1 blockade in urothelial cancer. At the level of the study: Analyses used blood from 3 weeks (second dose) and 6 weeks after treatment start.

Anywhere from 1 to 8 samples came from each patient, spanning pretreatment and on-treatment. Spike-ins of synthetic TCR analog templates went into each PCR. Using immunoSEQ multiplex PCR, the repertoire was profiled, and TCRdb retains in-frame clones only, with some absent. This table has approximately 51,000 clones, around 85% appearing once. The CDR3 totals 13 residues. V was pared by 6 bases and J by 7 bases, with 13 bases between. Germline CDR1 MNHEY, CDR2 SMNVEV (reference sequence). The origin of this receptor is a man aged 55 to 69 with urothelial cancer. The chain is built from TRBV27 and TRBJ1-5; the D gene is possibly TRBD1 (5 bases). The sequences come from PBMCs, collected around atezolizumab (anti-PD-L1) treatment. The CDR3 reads CASSPRVRQPQHF. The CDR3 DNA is TGTGCCAGCAGCCCCAGGGTTAGGCAGCCCCAGCATTTT.